These 21 T cell receptor beta chains were all obtained from the same sample, sequenced in a study of cytomegalovirus exposure and HLA in healthy donors. Primers: 60 Vbeta forward and 13 Jbeta reverse. TCRdb's copy holds only in-frame clones and misses some; the assay was immunoSEQ multiplex PCR. The repertoire consists of around 58,000 clones, with around 77% occurring once and the leading ten covering approximately 5.4%. Sequenced: PBMCs. The receptors stem from a male donor in good health and CMV-seropositive.

This chain connects TRBV7-6 to TRBJ2-2; D possibly corresponds to TRBD1 (5 bases). V lost 5 bases and J 8 bases, leaving 21 bases between the germline ends. CDR3 length: 16 residues. CDR1 and CDR2 from the germline V gene are SGHVS and FNYEAQ. This CDR3 reads CASSHRQSTLTGELFF. The CDR3 region has the DNA TGTGCCAGCAGCCATCGACAGTCCACCTTGACTGGGGAGCTGTTTTTT.

This chain links TRBV4-3 with TRBJ2-6; TRBD2 matches at 9 bases. This CDR3 is built from 21 residues. Germline lookup yields CDR1 LGHNA and CDR2 YSLEER. J was trimmed by 0 bases and V by 1 base; bases with no gene match: 13. The CDR3 spells CASSQVLQRGVYTSGANVLTF. CDR3 nucleotides: TGCGCCAGCAGCCAAGTACTCCAGCGGGGGGTGTATACCTCTGGGGCCAACGTCCTGACTTTC.

This chain uses TRBV9 with TRBJ2-7; 10 nucleotides match TRBD2. This CDR3 is 16 amino acids long. The V gene's germline CDR1 is SGDLS and CDR2 YYNGEE. V trimming: 1 base; J trimming: 3 bases; junction bases outside the gene matches: 7. The DNA of the CDR3 is TGTGCCAGCAGCGTATCTGTGGGACTAGCGAGCTACGAGCAGTACTTC. Translating it yields CASSVSVGLASYEQYF.

This chain links TRBV19 with TRBJ2-3; D is unresolved. The CDR3 has 13 amino acids. Per the germline V gene, CDR1 is LNHDA and CDR2 is SQIVND (reference sequence). The germline V and J ends were trimmed by 5 bases and 6 bases, with 12 bases remaining between them. CDR3 amino acids: CASSPRYRDTQYF. As DNA, the CDR3 is TGTGCCAGTAGTCCCCGTTACCGGGATACGCAGTATTTT.

The chain is built from TRBV7-2 and TRBJ1-1; weak D call: TRBD1 (5 bases). Between the trimmed V and J ends, which lost 2 bases and 4 bases, there was a span of 11 bases. The length of the CDR3 is 14 residues. Germline V gene sequence: CDR1 SGHTA, CDR2 FQGNSA. The CDR3 spells CASSLQGSGTEAFF. The CDR3 coding sequence is TGTGCCAGCAGCTTACAGGGATCAGGCACTGAAGCTTTCTTT. The whole variable domain, remainder taken from reference TRBV7-2 and TRBJ1-1, is GAGVSQSPSNKVTEKGKDVELRCDPISGHTALYWYRQSLGQGLEFLIYFQGNSAPDKSGLPSDRFSAERTGGSVSTLTIQRTQQEDSAVYLCASSLQGSGTEAFFGQGTRLTVV.

The CDR3 here is CASSLLGEVLYEQYF. For the CDR3, the DNA is TGTGCCAGCAGCCTCCTCGGGGAGGTGCTTTACGAGCAGTACTTC. The V gene is TRBV13, the J gene TRBJ2-7, with TRBD2 as a possible D gene (6 bases). The CDR3 contains 15 residues. Germline CDR1 PRHDT, CDR2 FYEKMQ (reference sequence). Trimming took 5 bases from V and 4 from J, leaving 18 bases between them.

The chain has TRBV10-1 and TRBJ2-7; D might be TRBD2 (6 bases). The CDR3 runs 15 residues. Germline V gives CDR1 WNHNN, CDR2 SYGVQD (reference sequence). Trimming pared 7 bases from V and 2 bases from J, leaving 18 bases between. The CDR3 region has the DNA TGCGCCAGCACTTTACCAGCGGGCGACCCCTACGAGCAGTACTTC. Its protein is CASTLPAGDPYEQYF.

This clone is a singleton in its sample. The J gene is TRBJ2-1, the V gene TRBV7-3, with TRBD2 matching over 10 bases. The CDR3 is 16 amino acids. Looked up from germline, CDR1 is SGHTA and CDR2 is FQGTGA. The ends lost 5 bases at V and 8 bases at J; junction bases unmatched: 12. CDR3 nucleotide sequence: TGTGCCAGCAGCACGTCCGGGACTAGCGTAGGGGATGAGCAGTTCTTC. Its translation: CASSTSGTSVGDEQFF.

This clone came up a few times. The rearrangement uses TRBV29-1 and TRBJ2-1; D remains ambiguous. The CDR3 loop spans 12 amino acids. Germline CDR1 SQVTM, CDR2 ANQGSEA. V dropped 5 bases and J dropped 7 bases, with 12 bases sitting between them. CDR3 in DNA: TGCAGCGTTCTTCTCTATGCGAATGAGCAGTTCTTC. Protein product: CSVLLYANEQFF.

This chain uses TRBV27 with TRBJ2-7; D is possibly TRBD1 (5 bases). The CDR3 spans 13 residues. CDR1 and CDR2 from the germline V gene are MNHEY and SMNVEV (reference sequence). The ends were cut back, 7 bases at V and 0 bases at J, with 10 bases in the middle. CDR3: CASKGVRSYEQYF. The CDR3 DNA reads TGTGCCAGCAAAGGGGTCCGCTCCTACGAGCAGTACTTC.

V gene TRBV7-2 combines with J gene TRBJ2-7, with 7 nucleotides matching TRBD2. The CDR3 sequence is 16 residues long. Germline CDR1 and CDR2: SGHTA and FQGNSA. V dropped 5 bases and J dropped 6; count of bases not matched to a gene: 16. CDR3 nucleotide sequence: TGTGCCAGCAGCACGCCATGGGGGGGAATTAGTCGCGAGCAGTACTTC. As protein: CASSTPWGGISREQYF.

The chain uses TRBV10-2 and TRBJ2-3; TRBD2 is a possible D gene (7 bases). The CDR3 is 15 amino acids. V gave up 2 bases and J gave up 7 bases, with 16 bases separating them. Germline V gene sequence: CDR1 WSHSY, CDR2 SAAADI. Here the CDR3 DNA reads TGCGCCAGCAGTGAGGGGGAGGGGGGGCCGTATACGCAGTATTTT. It specifies CASSEGEGGPYTQYF.

V usage is TRBV9 and J usage is TRBJ2-5, with 11 bases matching TRBD1. Trimming took 4 bases from V and 2 from J; bases not matched to a gene: 4. Germline CDR1 and CDR2: SGDLS and YYNGEE. The CDR3 consists of 15 residues. The DNA of the CDR3 is TGTGCCAGCAGCCCGGGGACAGGGGGGCAAGAGACCCAGTACTTC. It encodes CASSPGTGGQETQYF.

This clone was seen a handful of times. The rearrangement joins TRBV4-1 to TRBJ2-4, with a weak D call TRBD1 (5 bases). V lost 1 base and J lost 3, with 7 bases in between. The germline gives CDR1 MGHRA, CDR2 YSYEKL. This CDR3 is 14 amino acids long. Here the CDR3 reads CASSQGQIKNIQYF. The CDR3 region has the DNA TGCGCCAGCAGCCAAGGACAGATCAAAAACATTCAGTACTTC.

CDR3 nucleotides: TGCGCCAGCAGCCAGCCTCCGGGACAGGGGTCCCACGAGCAGTACTTC. Protein product: CASSQPPGQGSHEQYF. The V call is TRBV4-1, the J call TRBJ2-7, with 10 bases identical to TRBD1. Germline values: CDR1 MGHRA, CDR2 YSYEKL. J was trimmed by 5 bases and V by 3 bases; bases with no gene match: 10. This CDR3 region has 16 residues.

The count of this clone is one. The genes are TRBV29-1 and TRBJ1-2; a weak D match, TRBD1 (6 bases). This CDR3 is built from 12 residues. V was cut by 4 bases and J by 7 bases, with 13 bases left in between. Looked up from germline, CDR1 is SQVTM and CDR2 is ANQGSEA. The CDR3 protein is CSVAGGYSGYTF. The CDR3 DNA follows: TGCAGCGTTGCTGGGGGCTATAGTGGCTACACCTTC. The entire variable domain, with the rest obtained from reference TRBV29-1 and TRBJ1-2, is as follows: SAVISQKPSRDICQRGTSLTIQCQVDSQVTMMFWYRQQPGQSLTLIATANQGSEATYESGFVIDKFPISRPNLTFSTLTVSNMSPEDSSIYLCSVAGGYSGYTFGSGTRLTVV.

This clone was counted a few times. The J gene is TRBJ2-1, the V gene TRBV6-5, with TRBD1 matching 7 bases. The J segment lost 5 bases and the V segment lost 6 bases, leaving 7 bases of the junction unmatched. CDR3 length equals 14 residues. The germline gives CDR1 MNHEY, CDR2 SVGAGI. The CDR3 DNA sequence: TGTGCCAGCAGCGACCGGGACAGAAACAATGAGCAGTTCTTC. This gives the protein CASSDRDRNNEQFF.

The J gene is TRBJ1-1, the V gene TRBV27; 7 nucleotides align to TRBD1. The CDR3 is 17 amino acids. V dropped 5 bases and J dropped 8; count of bases not matched to a gene: 20. Germline CDR1 and CDR2: MNHEY and SMNVEV (reference sequence). The CDR3 bases are TGTGCCAGCAGTCCCCACGGGGTGGGCTCGGGGACAGTCGAAGCTTTCTTT. Its translation is CASSPHGVGSGTVEAFF.

V gene TRBV5-1 combines with J gene TRBJ2-5; D is unclear. The closer fit of TRBJ2-7 to the DNA end suggests the J call may be wrong. The CDR3 runs to 12 residues. Germline CDR1 SGHRS, CDR2 YFSETQ. CDR3 sequence: CASSSSSYEQYF. The CDR3 DNA reads TGCGCCAGCAGCTCGAGCTCCTACGAGCAGTACTTC.

The gene calls are TRBV2 and TRBJ2-1; 8 positions match TRBD2. J lost 0 bases, V lost 4 bases, and 5 bases had no gene match. CDR1 SNHLY and CDR2 FYNNEI come from the germline V gene. This CDR3 contains 16 residues. CDR3 DNA: TGTGCCAGCAGTGCTCTCGGGGGGGCCTCCTACAATGAGCAGTTCTTC. Translated: CASSALGGASYNEQFF.

The rearrangement links TRBV6-1 to TRBJ2-7; TRBD1 agrees at 9 bases. Germline values: CDR1 MNHNS, CDR2 SASEGT. With V trimmed by 4 bases and J by 3 bases, 4 bases remained unmatched. The CDR3 spans 14 residues. CDR3: CASSARDRVYEQYF. Written as DNA, the CDR3 is TGTGCCAGCAGTGCCCGGGACAGGGTCTACGAGCAGTACTTC.